This TCR beta chain comes out of a study of blood T cell repertoires in COVID-19. Study at large: In each case, the material was cDNA or gDNA derived from T cells, B-cell-depleted T cells, or PBMCs.

After removal of 4 bases from V and 7 bases from J, the junction contained 3 bases not matched to a gene. The CDR3 has 12 amino acids. Germline V gene lookup returns CDR1 MNHEY and CDR2 SVGAGI. In the original analysis: The assay estimated nucleated cells by amplifying reference gene primers. Using immunoSEQ multiplex PCR, the repertoire was profiled, and TCRdb retains in-frame clones only, with some absent. The DNA was the basis for D and trimming; V, J and clone size are from that table. The table includes roughly 160,000 clones, approximately 80% detected once. This sequence was found in a man over 45 who had recovered from COVID-19. This chain uses TRBV6-5 with TRBJ1-1; 7 bases line up with TRBD1. Sequenced material: PBMCs or T cells enriched from blood (not recorded which). CDR3 protein: CASSLQGSEAFF. The CDR3 DNA reads TGTGCCAGCAGTTTACAGGGGAGTGAAGCTTTCTTT.